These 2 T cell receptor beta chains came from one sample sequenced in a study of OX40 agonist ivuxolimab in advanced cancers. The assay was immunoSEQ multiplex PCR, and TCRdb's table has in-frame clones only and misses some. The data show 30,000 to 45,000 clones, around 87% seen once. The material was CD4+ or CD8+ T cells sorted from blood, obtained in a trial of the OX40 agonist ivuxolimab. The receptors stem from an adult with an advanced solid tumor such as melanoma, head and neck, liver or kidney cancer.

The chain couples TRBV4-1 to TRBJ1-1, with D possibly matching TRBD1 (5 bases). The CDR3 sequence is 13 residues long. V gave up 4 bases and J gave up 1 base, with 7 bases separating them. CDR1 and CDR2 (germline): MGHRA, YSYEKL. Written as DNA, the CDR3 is TGCGCCAGCAGCCTGGGGGAGAACACTGAAGCTTTCTTT. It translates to CASSLGENTEAFF.

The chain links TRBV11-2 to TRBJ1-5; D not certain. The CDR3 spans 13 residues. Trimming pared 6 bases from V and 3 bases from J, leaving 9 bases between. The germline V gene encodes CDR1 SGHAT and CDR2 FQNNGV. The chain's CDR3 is CASRPGSNQPQHF. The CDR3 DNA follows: TGTGCCAGCAGGCCAGGATCCAATCAGCCCCAGCATTTT.